This is a list of T cell receptor beta chains from one sample in a study of blood T cells in healthy people across ages. MiXCR, run by TCRdb on the 5' RACE reads, gives a single entry per CDR3 protein. The sample records under 850,000 distinct CDR3 sequences, 36% being singletons. Sequences were obtained from blood. Receptors were obtained from a young man in good health. Each CDR3 is given with its conserved first and last residue. The D gene is left open where the match is weak. Clone size, where shown, is once, few, many, or a class for clones that have expanded.

abundance	d_gene	j_gene	v_gene	CDR3nt	CDR3aa
few	.	TRBJ2-3	TRBV5-1	TGCGCCAGCAGCCCGACCGCAGACCCAGATACGCAGTATTTT	CASSPTADPDTQYF
.	TRBD1	TRBJ1-2	TRBV5-5	TGTGCCGGCAGAATTCCCGGGACAGGGACCGGCTACACCTTC	CAGRIPGTGTGYTF
.	TRBD2	TRBJ2-5	TRBV5-1	TGCACCAGCAGCTCAGGACTAGCGGGGCGCCCAGAGACCCAGTACTTC	CTSSSGLAGRPETQYF
few	.	TRBJ1-6	TRBV10-3	TGTGCCATCAGTGTTGGGGACTCTCTTTCACCCCTCCACTTT	CAISVGDSLSPLHF
.	.	TRBJ1-1	TRBV2	TGTGCCAGCAGGAAAGAGGGGATTGGGAACACTGAAGCTTTCTTT	CASRKEGIGNTEAFF
.	TRBD1	TRBJ1-3	TRBV12-3/TRBV12-4	TGTGCCAGCAGTCTTACAGGGGTCGGAAACACCATATATTTT	CASSLTGVGNTIYF
.	TRBD2	TRBJ2-2	TRBV12-3/TRBV12-4	TGTGCCAGCAGTTTAAAGCTAGCGGGGGGTATTACCGGGGAGCTGTTTTTT	CASSLKLAGGITGELFF
.	.	TRBJ2-3	TRBV20-1	TGCAGTGCTAGTCACCAGGGCACAGATACGCAGTATTTT	CSASHQGTDTQYF
once	.	TRBJ1-2	TRBV2	TGTGCCAGCAGGCAGGGTTACGGAGATGGCTACACCTTC	CASRQGYGDGYTF
few	.	TRBJ1-5	TRBV20-1	TGCAGTGCTAGAGCCGCCCGGGGGGACCTCGGTCAGCCCCAGCATTTT	CSARAARGDLGQPQHF
many	.	TRBJ1-2	TRBV12-3/TRBV12-4	TGTGCCAGCAGTTCGACAACAGGGCCCTATGGCTACACCTTC	CASSSTTGPYGYTF
.	TRBD2	TRBJ2-5	TRBV6-5	TGTGCCAGCAGTTACTCGGGACTAGCGGGGGGGCTCGGTGTAGAGACCCAGTACTTC	CASSYSGLAGGLGVETQYF
.	TRBD2	TRBJ2-1	TRBV7-2	TGTGCCAGCAGGACAATAGCGGGGCAGGGAGAGACCCAGTTCTTC	CASRTIAGQGETQFF
many	.	TRBJ1-5	TRBV12-3/TRBV12-4	TGTGCCAGCAGCTGGGCAGACAATCAGCCCCAGCATTTT	CASSWADNQPQHF
few	.	TRBJ1-5	TRBV2	TGTGCCAGCAGTGGTATACAACGCAATCAGCCCCAGCATTTT	CASSGIQRNQPQHF
.	.	TRBJ2-1	TRBV4-3	TGCGCCAGCAGCCAAGAAGGACCGTCCATCTACAGTGAGCAGTTCTTC	CASSQEGPSIYSEQFF
once	.	TRBJ1-2	TRBV6-2/TRBV6-3	TGTGCCATCCAAGGACAGTCCTATGGCTACACCTTC	CAIQGQSYGYTF
few	.	TRBJ1-2	TRBV4-1	TGCGCCAGCAGCGTGGTGCCGGGACGTCACCTCTATGGCTACACCTTC	CASSVVPGRHLYGYTF
.	.	TRBJ2-5	TRBV15	TGTGCCACCAGCAGAGAGAGTAACAGGCAACGGACCCAGTACTTC	CATSRESNRQRTQYF
few	.	TRBJ1-5	TRBV12-3/TRBV12-4	TGTGCCAGCAGTTTAGGGACACTTAGCAATCAGCCCCAGCATTTT	CASSLGTLSNQPQHF
few	.	TRBJ1-2	TRBV20-1	TGCAGTGCTAGAGGACAGGCCGACACGTCCTATGGCTACACCTTC	CSARGQADTSYGYTF
.	.	TRBJ1-6	TRBV20-1	TGCAGTGCTGCCCGCGACAGGCGAGGTCTCCACTTT	CSAARDRRGLHF
.	.	TRBJ2-1	TRBV20-1	TGCAGTGCTAGAGATCGGTTGGGGGGTTACTACAATGAGCAGTTCTTC	CSARDRLGGYYNEQFF
.	TRBD1	TRBJ2-7	TRBV20-1	TGCAGTGGTAGACAGGGCCCCGAGCAGTACTTC	CSGRQGPEQYF
.	.	TRBJ2-3	TRBV6-2/TRBV6-3	TGTGCCAGCAGCCCCGCAGACGGCCCAGATACGCAGTATTTT	CASSPADGPDTQYF
few	TRBD2	TRBJ2-2	TRBV4-3	TGCGCCAGCAGCCAAGAGCCGATTAGCGGGGGTGCCAAGGCCGGGGAGCTGTTTTTT	CASSQEPISGGAKAGELFF
.	.	TRBJ2-7	TRBV12-3/TRBV12-4	TGTGCCAGCAGTTTCGGGCAGGGGCCCGCGTACTTC	CASSFGQGPAYF
.	TRBD2	TRBJ2-1	TRBV29-1	TGCAGCGTTGAGACCACGGTCAGCGGGGCCTACAATGAGCAGTTCTTC	CSVETTVSGAYNEQFF
few	TRBD2	TRBJ2-3	TRBV3-1	TGTGCCAGCAGCCAAGAACTAGCGGAAGATACGCAGTATTTT	CASSQELAEDTQYF
many	TRBD1	TRBJ2-1	TRBV11-2	TGTGCCAGCAGCTTCCCCAACAGGCCCCGGGGGACAGGGGGCTACAATGAGCAGTTCTTC	CASSFPNRPRGTGGYNEQFF
few	.	TRBJ2-7	TRBV20-1	TGCAGTGCTAGGGGGCCCTTCTCTGGCGACGAGCAGTACTTC	CSARGPFSGDEQYF
.	TRBD1	TRBJ1-5	TRBV3-1	TGTGCCAGCAGCCCGGACAGGGCAAATGGGCAGCCCCAGCATTTT	CASSPDRANGQPQHF
few	.	TRBJ2-7	TRBV28	TGTGCCAGCAGGGGTGTCGAGCAGTACTTC	CASRGVEQYF
.	.	TRBJ2-7	TRBV29-1	TGCAGCGTTGCAGGGCCGACCTACGAGCAGTACTTC	CSVAGPTYEQYF
many	.	TRBJ2-1	TRBV20-1	TGCAGTGCTCGGGGGAACTATGAGCAGTTCTTC	CSARGNYEQFF
many	.	TRBJ2-3	TRBV27	TGTGCCAGCAGTTTACGTCCCCCGGCAGATACGCAGTATTTT	CASSLRPPADTQYF
few	.	TRBJ2-3	TRBV2	TGTGCCAGCAGCCGATTGATATCAGCAGATACGCAGTATTTT	CASSRLISADTQYF
.	.	TRBJ1-2	TRBV6-2/TRBV6-3	TGTGCCAGCAGTTACCATCCTAACTATGGCTACACCTTC	CASSYHPNYGYTF
.	TRBD1	TRBJ2-7	TRBV28	TGTGCCAGCAGACTGCTACCGGGACAGGGGACTAACGAGCAGTACTTC	CASRLLPGQGTNEQYF
.	.	TRBJ2-5	TRBV28	TGTGCCAGCAGTTTAGGGACACCATACCAAGAGACCCAGTACTTC	CASSLGTPYQETQYF
few	.	TRBJ1-1	TRBV5-1	TGCGCCAGCAGCTTGGCGCCCCGTGTGGTTGATGAGAACACTGAAGCTTTCTTT	CASSLAPRVVDENTEAFF
few	.	TRBJ1-1	TRBV12-3/TRBV12-4	TGTGCCAGCAGTTTCACCCTGAACACTGAAGCTTTCTTT	CASSFTLNTEAFF
many	.	TRBJ2-7	TRBV9	TGTGCCAGCAGCGTATCCCCAGGGGAGCAGTACTTC	CASSVSPGEQYF
.	.	TRBJ1-1	TRBV4-2	TGTGCCAGCAGCCAAGATTACTTCCGGACAGCCATGAACACTGAAGCTTTCTTT	CASSQDYFRTAMNTEAFF
few	TRBD1	TRBJ1-2	TRBV20-1	TGCAGTGCTAAGACAGGGTTCGGAGGCTACACCTTC	CSAKTGFGGYTF
many	.	TRBJ2-5	TRBV7-2	TGTGCCAGCAGCCTGTTAGGCAGGTCCCAAGAGACCCAGTACTTC	CASSLLGRSQETQYF
.	TRBD1	TRBJ1-2	TRBV2	TGTGCCAGCAGTGAAGGGACAGGGCAGTTTCATTTCTATGGCTACACCTTC	CASSEGTGQFHFYGYTF
.	.	TRBJ2-5	TRBV10-3	TGTGCCATCGGCCGACAGCAAGAGACCCAGTACTTC	CAIGRQQETQYF
.	.	TRBJ2-3	TRBV20-1	TGCAGTGCTAGATCTACCGATGACACAGATACGCAGTATTTT	CSARSTDDTDTQYF
.	.	TRBJ2-7	TRBV20-1	TGCAGTGCTGTAAATCTGGGCCCCACTCGGACTTCCTACGAGCAGTACTTC	CSAVNLGPTRTSYEQYF
few	TRBD2	TRBJ2-2	TRBV12-3/TRBV12-4	TGTGCCAGCAGTTTATCGACTAGCGGGGGGGCCGCGGCCGGGGAGCTGTTTTTT	CASSLSTSGGAAAGELFF